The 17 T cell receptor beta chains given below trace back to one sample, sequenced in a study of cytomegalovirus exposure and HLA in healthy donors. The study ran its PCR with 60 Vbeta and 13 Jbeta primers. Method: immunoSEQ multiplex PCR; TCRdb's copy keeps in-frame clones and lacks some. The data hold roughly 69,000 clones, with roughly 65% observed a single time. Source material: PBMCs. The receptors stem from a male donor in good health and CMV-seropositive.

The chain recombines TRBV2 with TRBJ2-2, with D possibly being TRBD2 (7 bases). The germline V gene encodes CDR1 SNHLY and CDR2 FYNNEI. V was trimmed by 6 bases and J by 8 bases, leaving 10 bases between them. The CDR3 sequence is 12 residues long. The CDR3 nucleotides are TGTGCCAGCAGCCGGGGGGCGGGGGAGCTGTTTTTT. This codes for CASSRGAGELFF.

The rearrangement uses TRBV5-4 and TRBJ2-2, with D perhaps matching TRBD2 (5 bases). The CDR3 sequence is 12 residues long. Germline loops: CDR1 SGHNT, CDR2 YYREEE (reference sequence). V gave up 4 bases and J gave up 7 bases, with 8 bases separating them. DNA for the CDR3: TGTGCCAGCAGCCGGCGGGTCGGGGAGCTGTTTTTT. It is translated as CASSRRVGELFF.

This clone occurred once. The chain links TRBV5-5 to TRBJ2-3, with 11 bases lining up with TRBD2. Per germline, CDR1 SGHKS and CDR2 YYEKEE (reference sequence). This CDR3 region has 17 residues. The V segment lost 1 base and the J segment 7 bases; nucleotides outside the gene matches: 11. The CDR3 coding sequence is TGTGCCAGCAGCTTGCCCCGGACTAGCGGGCGGACAAATACGCAGTATTTT. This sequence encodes CASSLPRTSGRTNTQYF.

The CDR3 loop is CSVPDTGGDTQYF. The DNA for the CDR3 is TGCAGCGTTCCCGACACCGGCGGGGATACGCAGTATTTT. This chain joins TRBV29-1 and TRBJ2-3, with D possibly TRBD2 on 5 matching bases. V was clipped by 5 bases and J by 6 bases, with 15 bases between them. There are 13 residues in the CDR3. Germline V lookup: CDR1 SQVTM, CDR2 ANQGSEA.

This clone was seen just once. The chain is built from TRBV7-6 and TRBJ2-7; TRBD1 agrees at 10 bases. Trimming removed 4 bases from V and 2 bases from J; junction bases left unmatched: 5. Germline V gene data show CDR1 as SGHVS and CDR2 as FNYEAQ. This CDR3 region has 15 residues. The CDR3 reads CASSSGTGAAYEQYF. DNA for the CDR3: TGTGCCAGCAGCTCCGGGACAGGGGCCGCCTACGAGCAGTACTTC.

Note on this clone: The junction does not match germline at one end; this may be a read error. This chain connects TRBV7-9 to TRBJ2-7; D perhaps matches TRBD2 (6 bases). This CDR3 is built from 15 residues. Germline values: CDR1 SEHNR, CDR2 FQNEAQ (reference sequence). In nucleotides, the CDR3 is TGTTCCAGCAGCTCCACCGGGACTTCAAAAGGCGAGCAGTACTTC. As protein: CSSSSTGTSKGEQYF.

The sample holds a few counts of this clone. CDR3: CAWSRGTRLNIQYF. In DNA form, the CDR3 reads TGTGCCTGGAGTCGGGGGACTAGACTAAACATTCAGTACTTC. This chain links TRBV30 with TRBJ2-4; 8 bases line up with TRBD2. This CDR3 is 14 amino acids long. Per germline, CDR1 GTSNPN and CDR2 SVGIG (reference sequence). The junction had 6 bases not matched to a gene; V was cut back by 2 bases and J by 6 bases.

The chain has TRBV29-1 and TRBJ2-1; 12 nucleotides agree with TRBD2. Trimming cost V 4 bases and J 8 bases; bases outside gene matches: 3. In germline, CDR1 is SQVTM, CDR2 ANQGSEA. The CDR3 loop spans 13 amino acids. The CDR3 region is CSVGTSGIYEQFF. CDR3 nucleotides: TGCAGCGTTGGGACTAGCGGGATTTATGAGCAGTTCTTC.

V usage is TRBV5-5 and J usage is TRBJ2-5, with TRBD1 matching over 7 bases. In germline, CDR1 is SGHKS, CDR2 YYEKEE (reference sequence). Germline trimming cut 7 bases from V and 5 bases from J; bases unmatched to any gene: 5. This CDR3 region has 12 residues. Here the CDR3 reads CASGKGAETQYF. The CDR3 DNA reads TGTGCCAGCGGTAAGGGGGCCGAGACCCAGTACTTC.

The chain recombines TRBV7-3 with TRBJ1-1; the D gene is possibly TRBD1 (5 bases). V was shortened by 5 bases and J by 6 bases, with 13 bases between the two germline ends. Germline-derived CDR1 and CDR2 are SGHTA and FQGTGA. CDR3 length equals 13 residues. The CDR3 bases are TGTGCCAGCAGCCAAGGCGGGACGGCTGAAGCTTTCTTT. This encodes CASSQGGTAEAFF.

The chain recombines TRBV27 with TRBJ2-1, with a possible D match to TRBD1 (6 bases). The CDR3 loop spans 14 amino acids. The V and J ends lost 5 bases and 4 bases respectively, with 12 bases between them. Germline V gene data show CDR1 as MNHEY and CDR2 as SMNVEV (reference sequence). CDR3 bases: TGTGCCAGCAGTAAGCAGGGGCTGTACAATGAGCAGTTCTTC. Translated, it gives CASSKQGLYNEQFF.

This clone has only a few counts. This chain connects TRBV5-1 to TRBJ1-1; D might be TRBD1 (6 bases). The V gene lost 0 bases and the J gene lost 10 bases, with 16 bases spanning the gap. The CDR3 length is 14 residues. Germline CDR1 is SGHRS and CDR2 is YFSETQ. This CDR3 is CASSLGPTGIGAFF. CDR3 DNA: TGCGCCAGCAGCTTGGGCCCAACAGGGATCGGAGCTTTCTTT. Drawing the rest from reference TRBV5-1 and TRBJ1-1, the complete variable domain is KAGVTQTPRYLIKTRGQQVTLSCSPISGHRSVSWYQQTPGQGLQFLFEYFSETQRNKGNFPGRFSGRQFSNSRSEMNVSTLELGDSALYLCASSLGPTGIGAFFGQGTRLTVV.

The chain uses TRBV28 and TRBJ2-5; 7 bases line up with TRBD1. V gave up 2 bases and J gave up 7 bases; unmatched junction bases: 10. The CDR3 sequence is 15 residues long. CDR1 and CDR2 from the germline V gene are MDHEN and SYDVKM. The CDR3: CASSLARYRGGTQYF. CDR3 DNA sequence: TGTGCCAGCAGTTTAGCCCGGTACAGGGGTGGGACCCAGTACTTC.

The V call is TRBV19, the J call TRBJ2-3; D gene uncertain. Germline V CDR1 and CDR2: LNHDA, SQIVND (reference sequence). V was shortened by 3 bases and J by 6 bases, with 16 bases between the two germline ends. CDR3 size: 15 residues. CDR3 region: CASSIPTGVPDTQYF. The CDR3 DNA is TGTGCCAGTAGTATCCCGACTGGTGTACCGGATACGCAGTATTTT.

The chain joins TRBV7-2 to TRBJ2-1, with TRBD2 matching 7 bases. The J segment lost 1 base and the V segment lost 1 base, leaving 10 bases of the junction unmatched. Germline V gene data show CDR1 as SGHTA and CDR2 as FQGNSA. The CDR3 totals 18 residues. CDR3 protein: CASSLDLGGGPSYNEQFF. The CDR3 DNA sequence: TGTGCCAGCAGCTTAGACCTTGGGGGAGGGCCTTCCTACAATGAGCAGTTCTTC.

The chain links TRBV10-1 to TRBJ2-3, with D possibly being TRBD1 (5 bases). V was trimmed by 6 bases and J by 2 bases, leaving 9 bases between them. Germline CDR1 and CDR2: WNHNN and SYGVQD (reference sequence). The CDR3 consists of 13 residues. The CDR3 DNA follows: TGCGCCAGCAGCAGGGTTTTCACAGATACGCAGTATTTT. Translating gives CASSRVFTDTQYF.

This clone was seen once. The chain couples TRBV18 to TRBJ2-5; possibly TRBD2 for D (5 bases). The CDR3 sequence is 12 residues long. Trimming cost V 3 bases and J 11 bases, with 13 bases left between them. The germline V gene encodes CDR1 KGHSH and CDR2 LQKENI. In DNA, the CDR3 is TGTGCCAGCTCACCCGGATCATGGGAGCAGTACTTC. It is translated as CASSPGSWEQYF.